This T cell receptor beta chain was sequenced in a study of T cells in women clearing cervical HPV infection. Sequencing was performed with immunoSEQ multiplex PCR; in TCRdb, only in-frame clones are kept and a portion is missing. The sample totals 25,000 to 35,000 clones. For this clone: With the read ending 3 residues before the CDR3 end, the germline J gene is used to fill in that end.

V was clipped by 4 bases and J by 4 bases; unmatched bases: 4. The germline V gene has CDR1 SGHRS and CDR2 YFSETQ. The CDR3 covers 13 residues. The sequenced sample consisted of blood buffy coat. This chain joins TRBV5-1 and TRBJ1-1; 7 bases are a match to TRBD1. The origin of this receptor is a woman aged 18-69 years with a cervical HPV16 infection that either progressed to CIN3+ or cleared (not recorded which). The covered CDR3 bases are TGCGCCAGCAGCATACAGGGGAGCACTGAA. Protein: CASSIQGSTE. The full CDR3 sequence reads CASSIQGSTEAFF. The complete variable domain, with remaining parts taken from reference TRBV5-1 and TRBJ1-1, reads KAGVTQTPRYLIKTRGQQVTLSCSPISGHRSVSWYQQTPGQGLQFLFEYFSETQRNKGNFPGRFSGRQFSNSRSEMNVSTLELGDSALYLCASSIQGSTEAFFGQGTRLTVV.